Many counts were recorded for the clone carrying this T cell receptor (beta chain). CDR1 is MNHEY and CDR2 is SVGEGT in the germline V gene. V was pared by 3 bases and J by 9 bases, with 15 bases between. The CDR3 is made up of 15 amino acids. These data come from a study of early T cells in non-severe SARS-CoV-2 infection. One entry per CDR3 protein results from TCRdb running MiXCR on the 5' RACE reads. This sample has about 61,000 distinct CDR3 sequences, with 11% found just once. The chain couples TRBV6-2 or TRBV6-3 to TRBJ1-6; no definite D call. Sequenced sample: whole blood. The sequence was collected from an adult who was a healthcare worker with PCR-confirmed SARS-CoV-2 infection or an uninfected control (not recorded which). CDR3 nucleotides: TGTGCCAGCAGTTATGACGATCCCCTTCGTTCACCCCTCCACTTT. This translates into CASSYDDPLRSPLHF.